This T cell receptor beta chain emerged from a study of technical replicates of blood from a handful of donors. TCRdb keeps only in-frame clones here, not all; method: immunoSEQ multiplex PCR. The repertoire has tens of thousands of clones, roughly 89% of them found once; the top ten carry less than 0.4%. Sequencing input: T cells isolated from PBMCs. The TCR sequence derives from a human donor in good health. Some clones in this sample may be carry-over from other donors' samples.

DNA of the CDR3: TGTGCCGGAAGGACGGAGGGAAACACTGAAGCTTTCTTT. It codes for CAGRTEGNTEAFF. The J gene is TRBJ1-1, the V gene TRBV2; the D is unclear. CDR1 is SNHLY, CDR2 FYNNEI, per germline. The V end lost 11 bases, the J end lost 2 bases, and 15 bases lay between the germline ends. This CDR3 contains 13 residues.